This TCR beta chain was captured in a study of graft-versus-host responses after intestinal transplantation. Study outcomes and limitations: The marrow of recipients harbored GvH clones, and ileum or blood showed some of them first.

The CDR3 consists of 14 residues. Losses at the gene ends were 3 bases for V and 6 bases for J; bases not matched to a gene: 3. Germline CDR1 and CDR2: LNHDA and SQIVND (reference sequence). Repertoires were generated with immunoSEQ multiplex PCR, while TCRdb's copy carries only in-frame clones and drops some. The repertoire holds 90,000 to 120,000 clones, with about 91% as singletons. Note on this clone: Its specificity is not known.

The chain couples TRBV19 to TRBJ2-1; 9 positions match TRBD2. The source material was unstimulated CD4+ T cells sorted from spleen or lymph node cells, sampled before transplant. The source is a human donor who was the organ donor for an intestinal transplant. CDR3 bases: TGTGCCAGTAGTATTCTAGCGGGATTCAATGAGCAGTTCTTC. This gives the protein CASSILAGFNEQFF.